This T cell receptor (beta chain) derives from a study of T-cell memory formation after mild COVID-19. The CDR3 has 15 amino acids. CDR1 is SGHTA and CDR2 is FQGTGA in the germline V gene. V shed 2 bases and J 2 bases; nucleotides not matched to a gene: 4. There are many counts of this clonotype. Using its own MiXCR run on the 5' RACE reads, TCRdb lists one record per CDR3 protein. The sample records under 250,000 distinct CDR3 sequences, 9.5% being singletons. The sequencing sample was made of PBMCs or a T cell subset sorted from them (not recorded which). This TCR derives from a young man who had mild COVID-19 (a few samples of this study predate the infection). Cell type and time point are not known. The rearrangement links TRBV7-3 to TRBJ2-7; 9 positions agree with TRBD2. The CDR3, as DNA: TGTGCCAGCAGCTTAGAAGGCGGGGGGGCCTACGAGCAGTACTTC. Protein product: CASSLEGGGAYEQYF. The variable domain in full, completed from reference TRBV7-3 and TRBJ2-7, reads GAGVSQTPSNKVTEKGKYVELRCDPISGHTALYWYRQSLGQGPEFLIYFQGTGAADDSGLPNDRFFAVRPEGSVSTLKIQRTERGDSAVYLCASSLEGGGAYEQYFGPGTRLTVT.